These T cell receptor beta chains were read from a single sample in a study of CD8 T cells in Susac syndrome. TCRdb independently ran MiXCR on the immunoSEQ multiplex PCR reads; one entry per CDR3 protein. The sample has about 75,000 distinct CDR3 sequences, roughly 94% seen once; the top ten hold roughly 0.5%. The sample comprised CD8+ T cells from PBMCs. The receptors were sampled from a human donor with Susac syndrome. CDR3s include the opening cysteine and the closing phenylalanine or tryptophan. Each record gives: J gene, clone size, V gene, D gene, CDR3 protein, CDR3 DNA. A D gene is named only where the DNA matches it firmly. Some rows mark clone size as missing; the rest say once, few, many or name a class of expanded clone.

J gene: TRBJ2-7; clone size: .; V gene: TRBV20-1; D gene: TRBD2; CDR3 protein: CSARSGATYEQYF; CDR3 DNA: TGCAGTGCTAGAAGCGGGGCCACCTACGAGCAGTACTTC
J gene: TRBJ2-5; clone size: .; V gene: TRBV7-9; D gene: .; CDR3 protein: CASTGWQETQYF; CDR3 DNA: TGTGCCAGCACAGGGTGGCAGGAGACCCAGTACTTC
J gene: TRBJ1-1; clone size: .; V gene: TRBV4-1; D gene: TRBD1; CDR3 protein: CASSHLGQATEAFF; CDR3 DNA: TGCGCCAGCAGCCATCTGGGACAGGCGACTGAAGCTTTCTTT
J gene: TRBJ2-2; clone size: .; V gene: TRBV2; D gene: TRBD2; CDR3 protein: CASIGGLADHRTGELFF; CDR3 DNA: TGTGCCAGCATCGGGGGACTAGCGGATCATCGGACCGGGGAGCTGTTTTTT
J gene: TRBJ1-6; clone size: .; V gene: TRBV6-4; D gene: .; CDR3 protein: CASSPGQGNSPLHF; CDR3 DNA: TGTGCCAGCAGTCCGGGACAAGGGAATTCACCCCTCCACTTT
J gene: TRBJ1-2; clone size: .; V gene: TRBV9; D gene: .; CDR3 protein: CASSVDGGSDGYTF; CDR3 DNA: TGTGCCAGCAGCGTAGATGGGGGTTCGGATGGCTACACCTTC
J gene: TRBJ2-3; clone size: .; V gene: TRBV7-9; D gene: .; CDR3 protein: CASSPRTDRLLDTQYF; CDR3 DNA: TGTGCCAGCAGCCCCCGCACAGACAGACTCTTGGATACGCAGTATTTT
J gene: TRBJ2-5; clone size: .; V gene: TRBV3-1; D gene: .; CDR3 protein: CASSQDWGAQETQYF; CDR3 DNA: TGTGCCAGCAGCCAAGATTGGGGGGCTCAAGAGACCCAGTACTTC
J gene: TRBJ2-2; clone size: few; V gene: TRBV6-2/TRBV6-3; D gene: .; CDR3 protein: CASRGAGELFF; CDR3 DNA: TGTGCCAGCCGCGGGGCAGGGGAGCTGTTTTTT
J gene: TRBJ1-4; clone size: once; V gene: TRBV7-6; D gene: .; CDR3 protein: CASSFFPGQKGEKLFF; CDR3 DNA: TGTGCCAGCAGCTTTTTTCCTGGGCAGAAGGGGGAAAAACTGTTTTTT
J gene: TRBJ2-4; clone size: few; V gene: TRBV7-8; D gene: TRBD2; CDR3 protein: CASSPHRLAEKNIQYF; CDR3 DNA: TGTGCCAGCAGCCCGCACAGACTAGCCGAGAAAAACATTCAGTACTTC
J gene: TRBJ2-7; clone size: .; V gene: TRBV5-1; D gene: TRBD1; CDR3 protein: CASSDTGALYEQYF; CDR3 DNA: TGCGCCAGCAGCGATACAGGGGCTCTGTACGAGCAGTACTTC
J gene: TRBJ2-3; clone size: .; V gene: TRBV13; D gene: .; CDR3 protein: CASSRVGYHTDTQYF; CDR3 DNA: TGTGCCAGCAGCCGAGTGGGGTATCACACAGATACGCAGTATTTT
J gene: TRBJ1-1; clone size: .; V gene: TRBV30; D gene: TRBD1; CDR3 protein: CAWSVPIRGLRRDTEAFF; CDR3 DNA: TGTGCCTGGAGTGTACCAATCAGGGGGCTACGTCGGGACACTGAAGCTTTCTTT
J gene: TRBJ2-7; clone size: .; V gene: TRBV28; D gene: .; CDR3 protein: CASSLKIGEQYF; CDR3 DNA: TGTGCCAGCAGCTTAAAAATCGGCGAGCAGTACTTC
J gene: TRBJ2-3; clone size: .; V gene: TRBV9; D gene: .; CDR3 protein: CASSVQGRYTDTQYF; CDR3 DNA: TGTGCCAGCAGCGTACAGGGAAGGTACACAGATACGCAGTATTTT
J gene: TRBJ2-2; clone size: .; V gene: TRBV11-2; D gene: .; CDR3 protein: CASSYTTGELFF; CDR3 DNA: TGTGCCAGCAGTTATACTACCGGGGAGCTGTTTTTT
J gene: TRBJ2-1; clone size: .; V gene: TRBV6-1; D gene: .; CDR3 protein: CASSPVRLSSYNEQFF; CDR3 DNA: TGTGCCAGCAGCCCGGTCAGGCTGAGCTCCTACAATGAGCAGTTCTTC
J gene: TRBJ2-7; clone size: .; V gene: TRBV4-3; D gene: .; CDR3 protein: CASSQDWRGAYEQYF; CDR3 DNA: TGCGCCAGCAGCCAAGATTGGCGGGGAGCCTACGAGCAGTACTTC
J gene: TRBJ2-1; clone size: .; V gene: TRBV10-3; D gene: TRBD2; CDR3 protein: CAISSGGADRDEQFF; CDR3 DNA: TGTGCCATCTCTAGCGGGGGGGCTGATCGCGATGAGCAGTTCTTC
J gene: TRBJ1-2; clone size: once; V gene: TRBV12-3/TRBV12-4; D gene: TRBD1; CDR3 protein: CASSLTPGGRYPNYGYTF; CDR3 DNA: TGTGCCAGCAGTTTAACGCCAGGGGGCAGGTACCCCAACTATGGCTACACCTTC
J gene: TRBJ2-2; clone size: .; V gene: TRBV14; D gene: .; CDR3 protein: CASSQDPWRTGELFF; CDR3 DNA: TGTGCCAGCAGCCAAGACCCCTGGCGTACCGGGGAGCTGTTTTTT
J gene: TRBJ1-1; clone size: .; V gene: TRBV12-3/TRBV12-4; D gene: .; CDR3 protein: CASSLQMNTEAFF; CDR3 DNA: TGTGCCAGCAGTTTACAGATGAACACTGAAGCTTTCTTT
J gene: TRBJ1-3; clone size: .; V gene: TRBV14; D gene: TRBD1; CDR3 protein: CASSPYRGAGNTIYF; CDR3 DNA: TGTGCCAGCAGCCCGTACAGGGGCGCGGGAAACACCATATATTTT
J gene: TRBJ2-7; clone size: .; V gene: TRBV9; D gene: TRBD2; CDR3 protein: CASSVQGAGDEQYF; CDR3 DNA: TGTGCCAGCAGCGTCCAGGGCGCGGGAGACGAGCAGTACTTC
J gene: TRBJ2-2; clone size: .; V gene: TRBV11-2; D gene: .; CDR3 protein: CASSLVRIYDGEITGELFF; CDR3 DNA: TGTGCCAGCAGCTTAGTCAGAATCTACGACGGGGAAATCACCGGGGAGCTGTTTTTT
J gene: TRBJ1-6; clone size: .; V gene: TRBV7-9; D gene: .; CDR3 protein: CASSEGLYNSPLHF; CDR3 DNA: TGTGCCAGCAGCGAAGGACTGTATAATTCACCCCTCCACTTT
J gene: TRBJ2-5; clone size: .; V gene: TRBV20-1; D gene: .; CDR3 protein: CSAVAGTARGTQYF; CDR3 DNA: TGCAGTGCAGTGGCAGGGACTGCCCGGGGGACCCAGTACTTC
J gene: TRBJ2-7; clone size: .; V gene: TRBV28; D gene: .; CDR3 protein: CASSPRGGEPYEQYF; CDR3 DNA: TGTGCCAGCAGTCCCCGAGGGGGTGAGCCCTACGAGCAGTACTTC
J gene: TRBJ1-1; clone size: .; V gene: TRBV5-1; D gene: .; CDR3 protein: CASSTRGERTEAFF; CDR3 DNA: TGCGCCAGCAGCACCCGGGGGGAAAGAACTGAAGCTTTCTTT
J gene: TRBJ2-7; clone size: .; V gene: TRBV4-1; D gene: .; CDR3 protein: CASSQDGYEQYF; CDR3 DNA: TGTGCCAGCAGCCAAGATGGATACGAGCAGTACTTC
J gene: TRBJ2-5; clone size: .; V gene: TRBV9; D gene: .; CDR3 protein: CASSVAVNMETQYF; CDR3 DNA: TGTGCCAGCAGCGTAGCCGTCAATATGGAGACCCAGTACTTC
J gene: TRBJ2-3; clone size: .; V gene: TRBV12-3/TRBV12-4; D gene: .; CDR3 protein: CASSLGQAGTDTQYF; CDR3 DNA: TGTGCCAGCAGTTTGGGGCAGGCAGGCACAGATACGCAGTATTTT
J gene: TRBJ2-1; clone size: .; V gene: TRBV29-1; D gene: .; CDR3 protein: CSVDDIAGGQYNEQFF; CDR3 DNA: TGCAGCGTTGACGATATTGCGGGGGGACAGTACAATGAGCAGTTCTTC
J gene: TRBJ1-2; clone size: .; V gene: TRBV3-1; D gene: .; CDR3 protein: CASSQETGWDYTF; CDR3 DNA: TGTGCCAGCAGCCAAGAAACGGGATGGGACTACACCTTC